These 29 T cell receptor beta chains came from one sample sequenced in a study of cytomegalovirus exposure and HLA in healthy donors. In the PCR, 60 Vbeta and 13 Jbeta primers were used. The assay was immunoSEQ multiplex PCR, and TCRdb's table has in-frame clones only and misses some. The table has roughly 150,000 clones, more than 70% seen once. Sequencing input: PBMCs. These receptors originate from a man aged 18-30 years in good health and CMV-seropositive.

This clone was seen a single time. V usage is TRBV29-1 and J usage is TRBJ2-4; the match to TRBD2 covers 7 bases. This CDR3 spans 14 amino acids. The germline gives CDR1 SQVTM, CDR2 ANQGSEA. Trimming at V came to 7 bases and at J to 6 bases, leaving 12 bases not matched to a gene. CDR3 sequence (DNA): TGCAGCGCCACTTGGGGGGGTTCGGGAAACATTCAGTACTTC. Translation: CSATWGGSGNIQYF.

The gene calls are TRBV11-3 and TRBJ2-1, with 8 bases identical to TRBD2. V dropped 1 base and J dropped 3; count of bases not matched to a gene: 8. CDR3 length: 17 amino acids. From germline, CDR1 is SGHNT and CDR2 YENEEA. CDR3 in DNA: TGTGCCAGCAGCTTAGGAGGAGCGGGAGTCCGCTACAATGAGCAGTTCTTC. As protein: CASSLGGAGVRYNEQFF.

The chain is built from TRBV19 and TRBJ2-7; TRBD1 aligns across 8 bases. The CDR3 has 16 amino acids. The germline V gene encodes CDR1 LNHDA and CDR2 SQIVND (reference sequence). J gave up 2 bases and V 1 base, and 7 bases lay outside the gene matches. CDR3 DNA: TGTGCCAGTAGTATAGTCCTTGGACAGGGCGCCTACGAGCAGTACTTC. This codes for CASSIVLGQGAYEQYF.

The chain links TRBV7-9 to TRBJ2-1, with TRBD2 matching over 7 bases. V shed 1 base and J 16 bases; nucleotides not matched to a gene: 10. Looked up from germline, CDR1 is SEHNR and CDR2 is FQNEAQ (reference sequence). This CDR3 has 13 residues. DNA of the CDR3: TGTGCCAGCAGCTTAGAAATAGGGAGGGCACGATTCTTC. Its translation: CASSLEIGRARFF.

This clone was observed a few times. This sequence joins TRBV4-2 and TRBJ2-7; D call uncertain. This CDR3 is 17 amino acids long. Deletions cut 1 base from V and 0 bases from J, with 16 bases between. Germline CDR1 and CDR2: LGHNA and YNFKEQ. CDR3 residues: CASSQGTFQPGSYEQYF. The CDR3 nucleotides read TGTGCCAGCAGCCAAGGTACGTTTCAGCCGGGCTCCTACGAGCAGTACTTC.

This clone was detected once. The chain is built from TRBV11-2 and TRBJ2-1, with 10 bases identical to TRBD2. The V gene end was trimmed by 3 bases and the J gene end by 6 bases; junction bases not matched to a gene: 2. CDR1 is SGHAT and CDR2 is FQNNGV in the germline V gene. This CDR3 region has 14 residues. The CDR3 nucleotides are TGTGCCAGCAGCTTTTTAGCGGGAGGCAATGAGCAGTTCTTC. Protein: CASSFLAGGNEQFF.

The chain employs TRBV27 and TRBJ2-7, with a tentative D call TRBD2 (5 bases). The CDR3 totals 16 residues. From germline, CDR1 is MNHEY and CDR2 SMNVEV (reference sequence). With 8 bases removed from V and 3 bases from J, the gap between germline ends came to 23 bases. Written as DNA, the CDR3 is TGTGCCAGCGGATTTGGCCCGGTGGAAAGCGGCTACGAGCAGTACTTC. Amino acid sequence: CASGFGPVESGYEQYF.

The chain combines TRBV6-4 with TRBJ1-5; TRBD1 is a possible D gene (5 bases). The germline CDR1 and CDR2 sequences are MRHNA and SNTAGT. CDR3 size: 15 residues. V lost 2 bases and J 5 bases, leaving 13 bases between the germline ends. The CDR3 DNA reads as TGTGCCAGCAGTGACAAACAGGACGGCGATCAGCCCCAGCATTTT. Its translation: CASSDKQDGDQPQHF.

The V gene is TRBV30, the J gene TRBJ1-4; 12 bases map to TRBD1. There are 13 residues in the CDR3. Losses at the gene ends were 6 bases for V and 11 bases for J; bases not matched to a gene: 7. Germline V lookup: CDR1 GTSNPN, CDR2 SVGIG (reference sequence). The CDR3 is CACIRDRGRKLFF. CDR3 DNA: TGTGCCTGTATCCGGGACAGGGGGCGGAAACTGTTTTTT.

The chain has TRBV2 and TRBJ2-5; 10 bases agree with TRBD2. CDR1 is SNHLY and CDR2 is FYNNEI in the germline V gene. This CDR3 spans 18 amino acids. Losses at the gene ends were 7 bases for V and 3 bases for J; bases not matched to a gene: 17. The CDR3, as DNA: TGTGCCAGCACCGAGAGGTTCCTAGCGGGAGATGGGGAAGAGACCCAGTACTTC. It codes for CASTERFLAGDGEETQYF.

The chain carries TRBV7-9 and TRBJ1-1, with no clear D. The CDR3 spans 13 residues. Trimming pared 1 base from V and 1 base from J, leaving 4 bases between. Germline values: CDR1 SEHNR, CDR2 FQNEAQ (reference sequence). CDR3 region: CASSLVQNTEAFF. The CDR3 DNA follows: TGTGCCAGCAGCTTAGTCCAGAACACTGAAGCTTTCTTT. Supplemented by reference TRBV7-9 and TRBJ1-1, the full variable domain reads DTGVSQNPRHKITKRGQNVTFRCDPISEHNRLYWYRQTLGQGPEFLTYFQNEAQLEKSRLLSDRFSAERPKGSFSTLEIQRTEQGDSAMYLCASSLVQNTEAFFGQGTRLTVV.

This clone was counted a few times. The chain recombines TRBV28 with TRBJ2-7; 11 bases match TRBD2. The germline CDR1 and CDR2 sequences are MDHEN and SYDVKM. This CDR3 is built from 14 residues. Trimming took 6 bases from V and 6 from J; bases not matched to a gene: 7. DNA of the CDR3: TGTGCCAGCAGAATAGCGGGAGGGGTGGGCGAGCAGTACTTC. Its protein product is CASRIAGGVGEQYF.

V gene TRBV30 combines with J gene TRBJ2-7; 8 nucleotides agree with TRBD1. Germline CDR1 is GTSNPN and CDR2 is SVGIG (reference sequence). The V gene end was trimmed by 8 bases and the J gene end by 9 bases; junction bases not matched to a gene: 15. The length of the CDR3 is 13 residues. The CDR3 sequence: CAGEEQGGSSQYF. Here the CDR3 DNA reads TGTGCCGGGGAGGAACAGGGGGGTAGCTCGCAGTACTTC.

This chain links TRBV18 with TRBJ2-3; D not certain. Trimming left V 2 bases short and J 0 bases short, with 6 bases between. The germline CDR1 and CDR2 sequences are KGHSH and LQKENI. The CDR3 loop spans 14 amino acids. CDR3 in DNA: TGTGCCAGCTCACCAGGGCCAAGCACAGATACGCAGTATTTT. As protein: CASSPGPSTDTQYF. Full variable domain (remainder filled in from reference TRBV18 and TRBJ2-3): NAGVMQNPRHLVRRRGQEARLRCSPMKGHSHVYWYRQLPEEGLKFMVYLQKENIIDESGMPKERFSAEFPKEGPSILRIQQVVRGDSAAYFCASSPGPSTDTQYFGPGTRLTVL.

V and J are TRBV28 and TRBJ1-2; maybe TRBD1 (6 bases). The CDR3 runs 14 residues. V lost 3 bases, J lost 1 base, and 9 bases lay in between. Germline CDR1 is MDHEN and CDR2 is SYDVKM. CDR3 nucleotide sequence: TGTGCCAGCAGTTTGGACAGTCATAACTATGGCTACACCTTC. This translates into CASSLDSHNYGYTF.

Here the CDR3 DNA reads TGTGCCAGCAGGTGGGCACCTGACTCCTACGAGCAGTACTTC. Translating gives CASRWAPDSYEQYF. The rearrangement uses TRBV27 and TRBJ2-7; D not certain. Trimming shortened V by 6 bases and J by 0 bases, and 12 bases separated the two germline ends. Germline V gene data show CDR1 as MNHEY and CDR2 as SMNVEV (reference sequence). This CDR3 region has 14 residues.

The V and J genes are TRBV7-6 and TRBJ2-3; D not resolved. Between the trimmed V and J ends, which lost 5 bases and 7 bases, there was a span of 19 bases. This CDR3 region has 15 residues. Germline V gene lookup returns CDR1 SGHVS and CDR2 FNYEAQ. The CDR3 spells CASSPPTTERYTQYF. CDR3 coding DNA: TGTGCCAGCAGCCCGCCCACTACTGAAAGATATACGCAGTATTTT.

The chain links TRBV5-5 to TRBJ1-3; D gene uncertain. CDR1 is SGHKS and CDR2 is YYEKEE in the germline V gene (reference sequence). Deletions cut 7 bases from V and 0 bases from J, with 17 bases between. The CDR3 sequence is 16 residues long. The CDR3 DNA reads TGTGCCAGCCAGCGGCATCCAGGAGACTCTGGAAACACCATATATTTT. As protein: CASQRHPGDSGNTIYF.

This chain uses TRBV5-4 with TRBJ1-1, with TRBD1 matching over 12 bases. V lost 4 bases to trimming and J lost 6 bases; unmatched junction nucleotides: 7. The CDR3 runs to 15 residues. Germline CDR1 SGHNT, CDR2 YYREEE (reference sequence). The CDR3 sequence: CASSQVGTGGSEAFF. CDR3 coding DNA: TGTGCCAGCAGCCAAGTCGGGACAGGGGGCTCTGAAGCTTTCTTT.

By frequency in the sample, this clone is medium-sized. The chain has TRBV11-2 and TRBJ2-1; 8 bases agree with TRBD2. This CDR3 is built from 13 residues. V trimming: 9 bases; J trimming: 8 bases; junction bases outside the gene matches: 9. The germline V gene encodes CDR1 SGHAT and CDR2 FQNNGV. CDR3 bases: TGTGCCAGTCTACCTAGCGGGCGGGATGAGCAGTTCTTC. It yields the protein CASLPSGRDEQFF. The complete variable domain, with remaining parts taken from reference TRBV11-2 and TRBJ2-1, reads EAGVAQSPRYKIIEKRQSVAFWCNPISGHATLYWYQQILGQGPKLLIQFQNNGVVDDSQLPKDRFSAERLKGVDSTLKIQPAKLEDSAVYLCASLPSGRDEQFFGPGTRLTVL.

This clone came up once. The J gene is TRBJ2-1, the V gene TRBV7-9; 9 bases match TRBD2. Germline trimming cut 5 bases from V and 7 bases from J; bases unmatched to any gene: 12. This CDR3 is 16 amino acids long. The germline V gene has CDR1 SEHNR and CDR2 FQNEAQ (reference sequence). This chain's CDR3 is CASSPFGREGQNEQFF. The CDR3 DNA is TGTGCCAGCAGCCCATTTGGGCGGGAGGGACAGAATGAGCAGTTCTTC.

The V and J genes are TRBV7-3 and TRBJ2-2, with 8 bases lining up with TRBD1. V gave up 2 bases and J gave up 4 bases; unmatched junction bases: 18. There are 20 residues in the CDR3. CDR1 SGHTA and CDR2 FQGTGA come from the germline V gene. Here the CDR3 reads CASSLWSAGGKVIGTGELFF. DNA for the CDR3: TGTGCCAGCAGCTTATGGAGCGCAGGGGGCAAAGTAATCGGCACCGGGGAGCTGTTTTTT. Together with reference TRBV7-3 and TRBJ2-2, the CDR3 gives the full variable domain: GAGVSQTPSNKVTEKGKYVELRCDPISGHTALYWYRQSLGQGPEFLIYFQGTGAADDSGLPNDRFFAVRPEGSVSTLKIQRTERGDSAVYLCASSLWSAGGKVIGTGELFFGEGSRLTVL.

This chain joins TRBV5-1 and TRBJ1-4; 11 positions match TRBD1. The germline CDR1 and CDR2 sequences are SGHRS and YFSETQ. Trimming at V came to 4 bases and at J to 6 bases, leaving 2 bases not matched to a gene. This CDR3 comprises 14 residues. This chain's CDR3 is CASSPGQGDEKLFF. The CDR3 nucleotides are TGCGCCAGCAGCCCGGGACAGGGGGATGAAAAACTGTTTTTT. The full variable domain, with the rest looked up from reference TRBV5-1 and TRBJ1-4, is KAGVTQTPRYLIKTRGQQVTLSCSPISGHRSVSWYQQTPGQGLQFLFEYFSETQRNKGNFPGRFSGRQFSNSRSEMNVSTLELGDSALYLCASSPGQGDEKLFFGSGTQLSVL.

The CDR3 loop reads CASGVGGTYEQYF. For the CDR3, the DNA is TGTGCCAGCGGAGTGGGGGGGACCTACGAGCAGTACTTC. The rearrangement links TRBV28 to TRBJ2-7; TRBD2 matches at 7 bases. Germline V gene sequence: CDR1 MDHEN, CDR2 SYDVKM. The V segment lost 8 bases and the J segment 2 bases; nucleotides outside the gene matches: 6. The CDR3 extends over 13 amino acids.

The V call is TRBV2, the J call TRBJ2-7; a weak D match, TRBD2 (6 bases). The CDR3 has 12 residues. CDR1 and CDR2 from the germline V gene are SNHLY and FYNNEI. The V end was cut by 8 bases, the J end by 3 bases, with 11 bases between. The CDR3 DNA sequence: TGTGCCAGCTTCGGGGGAGTCTACGAGCAGTACTTC. It specifies CASFGGVYEQYF.

The J gene is TRBJ2-1, the V gene TRBV5-6; 7 nucleotides line up with TRBD1. Germline CDR1 is SGHDT and CDR2 is YYEEEE. V lost 6 bases, J lost 10 bases, and 7 bases stayed unmatched. The CDR3 is made up of 12 amino acids. This CDR3 is CASTRDRDEQFF. The CDR3 region has the DNA TGTGCCAGCACCCGAGACAGGGACGAGCAGTTCTTC. Full variable domain (rest looked up from reference TRBV5-6 and TRBJ2-1): DAGVTQSPTHLIKTRGQQVTLRCSPKSGHDTVSWYQQALGQGPQFIFQYYEEEERQRGNFPDRFSGHQFPNYSSELNVNALLLGDSALYLCASTRDRDEQFFGPGTRLTVL.

The rearrangement joins TRBV5-4 to TRBJ2-1; 10 bases map to TRBD2. V dropped 0 bases and J dropped 6; count of bases not matched to a gene: 6. This CDR3 comprises 16 residues. In germline, CDR1 is SGHNT, CDR2 YYREEE (reference sequence). CDR3 nucleotides: TGTGCCAGCAGCTTGGGGGGCCCTAGCGGGGGCAATGAGCAGTTCTTC. This sequence encodes CASSLGGPSGGNEQFF. The full variable domain, rest sourced from reference TRBV5-4 and TRBJ2-1, is ETGVTQSPTHLIKTRGQQVTLRCSSQSGHNTVSWYQQALGQGPQFIFQYYREEENGRGNFPPRFSGLQFPNYSSELNVNALELDDSALYLCASSLGGPSGGNEQFFGPGTRLTVL.

The chain has TRBV10-3 and TRBJ2-7; the D gene is possibly TRBD2 (6 bases). V lost 0 bases to trimming and J lost 2 bases, with 14 bases between them. From germline, CDR1 is ENHRY and CDR2 SYGVKD. The CDR3 is made up of 16 amino acids. In DNA, the CDR3 is TGTGCCATCAGTGAGTCGAATCTAGCGACCGCCTACGAGCAGTACTTC. Encoded protein: CAISESNLATAYEQYF.

The chain joins TRBV28 to TRBJ2-1, with D perhaps TRBD2 (6 bases). Germline CDR1 MDHEN, CDR2 SYDVKM. V lost 6 bases and J 5 bases, leaving 11 bases between the germline ends. This CDR3 comprises 13 residues. The CDR3 DNA reads as TGTGCCAGCAGGTCAGGAGGGGACAATGAGCAGTTCTTC. Residues: CASRSGGDNEQFF.